This T cell receptor beta chain was retrieved from a study of blood T cells in healthy people across ages. The study's findings and limits: Long-lived donors carried more naive CD4+ cells and greater diversity than aged donors.

Regarding this clonotype: Antigen specificity is unknown.

Next came a second PCR, run for roughly 6 to 11 cycles, which used a sample-barcoded 5' primer along with a J-beta primer mix. TCRdb reprocessed the 5' RACE reads with MiXCR, giving one entry per CDR3 protein. This table holds about 580,000 distinct CDR3 sequences, around 48% found once. The J segment lost 6 bases and the V segment lost 8 bases, leaving 5 bases of the junction unmatched. CDR1 is MNHEY, CDR2 SVGEGT, per germline. This CDR3 comprises 13 residues. The TCR comes from a man older than 75 in good health. The chain joins TRBV6-2 or TRBV6-3 to TRBJ2-1, with TRBD1 identical over 9 bases. The sequenced sample was blood. CDR3 in DNA: TGTGCCAGCCGGGACAGGGTCTTCAATGAGCAGTTCTTC. This gives the protein CASRDRVFNEQFF.